This passage covers 22 T cell receptor beta chains from one sample sequenced in a study of cytotoxic CD8 clonotypes in ibrutinib-treated CLL. The assay was immunoSEQ multiplex PCR, and TCRdb's table has in-frame clones only and misses some. The repertoire holds roughly 200,000 clones, with around 72% as singletons. The specimen comprised PBMCs, sampled after 24 months of ibrutinib treatment. Source of these receptors: a human donor with chronic lymphocytic leukemia.

The V gene is TRBV27, the J gene TRBJ1-2; a weak D match, TRBD1 (6 bases). Germline assignment: CDR1 MNHEY and CDR2 SMNVEV (reference sequence). The CDR3 consists of 15 residues. Trimming took off 3 bases at V and 5 bases at J, with 16 bases between the two ends. As DNA, the CDR3 is TGTGCCAGCAGTTTCCTTTCAACAGGGTTATATGGCTACACCTTC. The encoded protein is CASSFLSTGLYGYTF.

This chain joins TRBV27 and TRBJ2-7; 11 bases map to TRBD2. Germline V CDR1 and CDR2: MNHEY, SMNVEV (reference sequence). This CDR3 has 15 residues. V dropped 2 bases and J dropped 4; count of bases not matched to a gene: 4. In DNA form, the CDR3 reads TGTGCCAGCAGTTTAGTAGCGGGAGGGCCTTACGAGCAGTACTTC. Translation gives CASSLVAGGPYEQYF.

The gene calls are TRBV7-6 and TRBJ2-7, with 10 nucleotides matching TRBD1. Germline CDR1 SGHVS, CDR2 FNYEAQ. The trim removed 4 bases at V and 6 bases at J, leaving 6 bases unmatched. This CDR3 comprises 14 residues. CDR3 loop: CASSSRDRGREQYF. DNA for the CDR3: TGTGCCAGCAGCTCAAGGGACAGGGGTCGCGAGCAGTACTTC.

Here the CDR3 reads CASSWGWPDPRMGTEAFF. The CDR3 DNA follows: TGTGCCAGCAGCTGGGGCTGGCCCGACCCCCGAATGGGCACTGAAGCTTTCTTT. V and J are TRBV5-6 and TRBJ1-1; D may be TRBD1 (5 bases). The CDR3 has 18 amino acids. V lost 3 bases, J lost 4 bases, and 25 bases lay in between. Germline-derived CDR1 and CDR2 are SGHDT and YYEEEE. The entire variable domain, with the rest obtained from reference TRBV5-6 and TRBJ1-1, is as follows: DAGVTQSPTHLIKTRGQQVTLRCSPKSGHDTVSWYQQALGQGPQFIFQYYEEEERQRGNFPDRFSGHQFPNYSSELNVNALLLGDSALYLCASSWGWPDPRMGTEAFFGQGTRLTVV.

This rearrangement joins TRBV7-2 to TRBJ1-3; TRBD1 aligns across 8 bases. The CDR3 runs 16 residues. Per the germline V gene, CDR1 is SGHTA and CDR2 is FQGNSA. The ends lost 5 bases at V and 0 bases at J; junction bases unmatched: 6. The CDR3 nucleotides are TGTGCCAGCAGCACCCGGACAGGGAGCTCTGGAAACACCATATATTTT. It codes for CASSTRTGSSGNTIYF.

V usage is TRBV28 and J usage is TRBJ2-7; D is unresolved. V lost 6 bases and J 5 bases, leaving 17 bases between the germline ends. The CDR3 loop spans 14 amino acids. The V gene's germline CDR1 is MDHEN and CDR2 SYDVKM. CDR3 sequence reads: CASSPPGRHNEQYF. CDR3 nucleotides: TGTGCCAGCAGCCCCCCTGGCAGGCACAACGAGCAGTACTTC.

The rearrangement links TRBV9 to TRBJ2-2; 7 nucleotides line up with TRBD2. The CDR3 length is 18 residues. V lost 1 base, J lost 4 bases, and 13 bases stayed unmatched. Germline CDR1 reads SGDLS; CDR2 reads YYNGEE. The CDR3 region has the DNA TGTGCCAGCAGCGTACTAGCGGTAACCAATACGGGCACCGGGGAGCTGTTTTTT. It encodes CASSVLAVTNTGTGELFF.

The chain has TRBV30 and TRBJ2-5; D unclear. The germline V gene has CDR1 GTSNPN and CDR2 SVGIG (reference sequence). This CDR3 has 13 residues. The germline V and J ends were trimmed by 1 base and 1 base, with 7 bases remaining between them. The CDR3 sequence is CAWSGTVQETQYF. The CDR3 DNA reads as TGTGCCTGGAGTGGGACGGTCCAAGAGACCCAGTACTTC.

The chain carries TRBV6-1 and TRBJ1-5, with TRBD1 matching 9 bases. V lost 7 bases and J lost 5; bases outside the gene matches: 6. CDR1 and CDR2 from the germline V gene are MNHNS and SASEGT. This CDR3 has 14 residues. The CDR3 DNA is TGTGCCAGCATAGCGACAGGGGGTTATCAGCCCCAGCATTTT. Translation gives CASIATGGYQPQHF.

The chain carries TRBV27 and TRBJ1-1; a weak D match, TRBD1 (5 bases). With 5 bases removed from V and 1 base from J, the gap between germline ends came to 23 bases. The germline V gene has CDR1 MNHEY and CDR2 SMNVEV (reference sequence). The CDR3 length is 18 residues. CDR3 coding DNA: TGTGCCAGCAGTGAAAGGCCGCCATGGGGGGGAAAGAACACTGAAGCTTTCTTT. Translated, it gives CASSERPPWGGKNTEAFF.

This clone was detected only once. The chain is built from TRBV4-1 and TRBJ2-1; maybe TRBD1 (6 bases). Germline CDR1 and CDR2: MGHRA and YSYEKL. The CDR3 is 17 amino acids. The germline V and J ends were trimmed by 0 bases and 5 bases, with 17 bases remaining between them. CDR3 region: CASSQDPRRGIHNEQFF. In nucleotides, the CDR3 is TGCGCCAGCAGCCAAGACCCTCGAAGGGGGATCCACAATGAGCAGTTCTTC.

The V gene is TRBV2, the J gene TRBJ1-5, with D possibly TRBD1 on 5 matching bases. V was clipped by 4 bases and J by 1 base, with 11 bases between them. The CDR3 runs to 15 residues. CDR1 SNHLY and CDR2 FYNNEI come from the germline V gene. The CDR3 loop is CASSVRSGSNQPQHF. DNA for the CDR3: TGTGCCAGCAGTGTTAGGTCAGGGAGCAATCAGCCCCAGCATTTT. The full variable domain, with the rest looked up from reference TRBV2 and TRBJ1-5, is EPEVTQTPSHQVTQMGQEVILRCVPISNHLYFYWYRQILGQKVEFLVSFYNNEISEKSEIFDDQFSVERPDGSNFTLKIRSTKLEDSAMYFCASSVRSGSNQPQHFGDGTRLSIL.

This clone was seen a handful of times. CDR3: CASSLSRLRGYTF. The CDR3 DNA is TGTGCCAGCAGTTTATCGAGACTGCGTGGCTACACCTTC. The chain uses TRBV27 and TRBJ1-2; D ambiguous. The CDR3 loop spans 13 amino acids. The V end lost 0 bases, the J end lost 7 bases, and 9 bases lay between the germline ends. The germline V gene encodes CDR1 MNHEY and CDR2 SMNVEV (reference sequence).

V is TRBV2 and J is TRBJ2-7; unclear D gene. CDR1 is SNHLY, CDR2 FYNNEI, per germline. Trimming pared 2 bases from V and 0 bases from J, leaving 5 bases between. The CDR3 sequence is 13 residues long. The CDR3 here is CASSEISSYEQYF. The CDR3 nucleotides read TGTGCCAGCAGTGAAATAAGCTCCTACGAGCAGTACTTC.

The chain is built from TRBV7-9 and TRBJ1-2; maybe TRBD1 (6 bases). V dropped 5 bases and J dropped 5 bases, with 15 bases sitting between them. Germline V lookup: CDR1 SEHNR, CDR2 FQNEAQ (reference sequence). CDR3 size: 14 residues. As DNA, the CDR3 is TGTGCCAGCAGCGCAACAGGGCCCACATATGGCTACACCTTC. It codes for CASSATGPTYGYTF.

J is TRBJ1-5 and V is TRBV2, with 7 nucleotides matching TRBD1. Losses at the gene ends were 6 bases for V and 5 bases for J; bases not matched to a gene: 4. In germline, CDR1 is SNHLY, CDR2 FYNNEI. The CDR3 contains 13 residues. CDR3 bases: TGTGCCAGCAGCCGGGACAGCTATCAGCCCCAGCATTTT. The encoded protein is CASSRDSYQPQHF. The entire variable domain, with the rest obtained from reference TRBV2 and TRBJ1-5, is as follows: EPEVTQTPSHQVTQMGQEVILRCVPISNHLYFYWYRQILGQKVEFLVSFYNNEISEKSEIFDDQFSVERPDGSNFTLKIRSTKLEDSAMYFCASSRDSYQPQHFGDGTRLSIL.

CDR3 bases: TGTGCCAGCAGCCGGAATAGCGGGAGGGGTTACAATGAGCAGTTCTTC. This codes for CASSRNSGRGYNEQFF. The chain employs TRBV4-2 and TRBJ2-1, with 11 bases that match TRBD2. The CDR3 has 16 residues. The V and J ends lost 4 bases and 4 bases, in that order; junction bases with no gene match: 6. In germline, CDR1 is LGHNA, CDR2 YNFKEQ.

This chain joins TRBV15 and TRBJ2-3, with D possibly being TRBD2 (6 bases). CDR3 size: 15 residues. Per germline, CDR1 LNHNV and CDR2 YYDKDF (reference sequence). V lost 0 bases and J lost 1, with 8 bases in between. CDR3 amino acids: CATSRELAGTDTQYF. The CDR3 bases are TGTGCCACCAGCAGAGAACTAGCTGGCACAGATACGCAGTATTTT.

There are a few counts of this clone. The rearrangement links TRBV7-9 to TRBJ1-1; D is possibly TRBD1 (6 bases). Per the germline V gene, CDR1 is SEHNR and CDR2 is FQNEAQ (reference sequence). With 5 bases removed from V and 3 bases from J, the gap between germline ends came to 16 bases. There are 15 residues in the CDR3. The DNA of the CDR3 is TGTGCCAGCAGCCGGACTGGACAGTCTCACACTGAAGCTTTCTTT. This gives the protein CASSRTGQSHTEAFF. Full variable domain (remainder filled in from reference TRBV7-9 and TRBJ1-1): DTGVSQNPRHKITKRGQNVTFRCDPISEHNRLYWYRQTLGQGPEFLTYFQNEAQLEKSRLLSDRFSAERPKGSFSTLEIQRTEQGDSAMYLCASSRTGQSHTEAFFGQGTRLTVV.

V gene TRBV19 combines with J gene TRBJ2-2, with 14 bases that match TRBD2. This CDR3 has 18 residues. CDR1 and CDR2 (germline): LNHDA, SQIVND (reference sequence). The trim removed 8 bases at V and 2 bases at J, leaving 10 bases unmatched. The CDR3 region is CASAGTSGSYVNTGELFF. The CDR3 nucleotides read TGTGCCAGTGCCGGGACTAGCGGGAGTTATGTTAACACCGGGGAGCTGTTTTTT. The full variable domain, in which reference TRBV19 and TRBJ2-2 provide the parts outside the CDR3, is DGGITQSPKYLFRKEGQNVTLSCEQNLNHDAMYWYRQDPGQGLRLIYYSQIVNDFQKGDIAEGYSVSREKKESFPLTVTSAQKNPTAFYLCASAGTSGSYVNTGELFFGEGSRLTVL.

The chain has TRBV7-2 and TRBJ1-3, with a weak D call TRBD1 (6 bases). The CDR3 runs 16 residues. CDR1 and CDR2 from the germline V gene are SGHTA and FQGNSA. The germline V and J ends were trimmed by 1 base and 2 bases, with 12 bases remaining between them. The CDR3 nucleotides read TGTGCCAGCAGCTTAGATCGCGGGGGCACTGGAAACACCATATATTTT. It codes for CASSLDRGGTGNTIYF. Supplemented by reference TRBV7-2 and TRBJ1-3, the full variable domain reads GAGVSQSPSNKVTEKGKDVELRCDPISGHTALYWYRQSLGQGLEFLIYFQGNSAPDKSGLPSDRFSAERTGGSVSTLTIQRTQQEDSAVYLCASSLDRGGTGNTIYFGEGSWLTVV.

The genes are TRBV2 and TRBJ2-1, with D possibly TRBD1 on 6 matching bases. The length of the CDR3 is 14 residues. Trimming shortened V by 4 bases and J by 4 bases, and 11 bases separated the two germline ends. Germline lookup yields CDR1 SNHLY and CDR2 FYNNEI. CDR3 sequence reads: CASSGQAQYNEQFF. CDR3 DNA: TGTGCCAGCAGTGGACAGGCCCAGTACAATGAGCAGTTCTTC.